Presented here are 15 T cell receptor beta chains from one specimen sequenced in a study of early T cells in non-severe SARS-CoV-2 infection. TCRdb redid the calling of the 5' RACE reads with MiXCR, one entry per CDR3 protein. The profile shows around 59,000 distinct CDR3 sequences, around 9% of them singletons. What was sequenced was whole blood. These receptors all come from an adult who was a healthcare worker with PCR-confirmed SARS-CoV-2 infection or an uninfected control (not recorded which).

This clonotype occurred many times. The rearrangement links TRBV24-1 to TRBJ2-3; 8 bases align to TRBD2. V was pared by 4 bases and J by 1 base, with 3 bases of the junction left unmatched. The CDR3 has 15 amino acids. Germline values: CDR1 KGHDR, CDR2 SFDVKD. The CDR3 loop reads CATSDQTSGTDTQYF. The CDR3 region has the DNA TGTGCCACCAGTGACCAGACTAGCGGCACAGATACGCAGTATTTT.

This clonotype showed up many times. The rearrangement links TRBV28 to TRBJ1-4, with a tentative D call TRBD1 (6 bases). The CDR3 contains 15 residues. CDR1 MDHEN and CDR2 SYDVKM come from the germline V gene. Trimming cost V 5 bases and J 4 bases, with 14 bases left between them. The CDR3 nucleotides read TGTGCCAGCAGTACCTCAGGGGCCCTTAATGAAAAACTGTTTTTT. Protein product: CASSTSGALNEKLFF. Filled out from reference TRBV28 and TRBJ1-4, the complete variable domain reads DVKVTQSSRYLVKRTGEKVFLECVQDMDHENMFWYRQDPGLGLRLIYFSYDVKMKEKGDIPEGYSVSREKKERFSLILESASTNQTSMYLCASSTSGALNEKLFFGSGTQLSVL.

The gene calls are TRBV12-3 or TRBV12-4 and TRBJ2-2, with 7 bases that match TRBD1. The J segment lost 4 bases and the V segment lost 9 bases, leaving 8 bases of the junction unmatched. The CDR3 is 14 amino acids. The chain's CDR3 is CASHRGGGTGELFF. DNA of the CDR3: TGTGCCAGTCACAGGGGCGGAGGCACCGGGGAGCTGTTTTTT.

This clonotype was seen at least ten times. The chain carries TRBV28 and TRBJ2-4; unclear D gene. The CDR3 length is 14 residues. In germline, CDR1 is MDHEN, CDR2 SYDVKM. Trimming removed 4 bases at V and 7 bases at J, with 14 bases between. For the CDR3, the DNA is TGTGCCAGCAGTTCCGGCGCGTCGTTGAACATTCAGTACTTC. Its translation: CASSSGASLNIQYF.

At least ten counts were recorded for this clonotype. This rearrangement joins TRBV3-1 to TRBJ2-5; maybe TRBD2 (7 bases). Germline V gene data show CDR1 as LGHDT and CDR2 as YNNKEL (reference sequence). With 2 bases removed from V and 5 bases from J, the gap between germline ends came to 12 bases. The CDR3 totals 14 residues. The CDR3 region is CASSQRGRGETQYF. The CDR3 DNA reads TGTGCCAGCAGCCAACGAGGGAGGGGGGAGACCCAGTACTTC.

This clonotype has a count of ten or more. This chain uses TRBV13 with TRBJ2-6; no clear D. The CDR3 covers 19 residues. CDR1 PRHDT and CDR2 FYEKMQ come from the germline V gene (reference sequence). The V end was cut by 4 bases, the J end by 3 bases, with 22 bases between. The CDR3 nucleotides read TGTGCCAGCAGCTCCTGGATTGAGGTTGGGATCTTTGGGGCCAACGTCCTGACTTTC. This encodes CASSSWIEVGIFGANVLTF.

At least ten counts were recorded for this clonotype. J is TRBJ2-1 and V is TRBV4-2, with TRBD1 matching 9 bases. This CDR3 is 13 amino acids long. CDR1 and CDR2 from the germline V gene are LGHNA and YNFKEQ. The junction had 3 bases not matched to a gene; V was cut back by 0 bases and J by 12 bases. As DNA, the CDR3 is TGTGCCAGCAGCCAAGATTGGGACAGGGTGCAGTTCTTC. It translates to CASSQDWDRVQFF.

This clonotype came up a few times. The chain carries TRBV2 and TRBJ2-7; perhaps D is TRBD1 or TRBD2 (5 bases each). The CDR3 has 15 amino acids. Trimming pared 7 bases from V and 4 bases from J, leaving 20 bases between. Looked up from germline, CDR1 is SNHLY and CDR2 is FYNNEI. The CDR3 loop reads CASMSGQAAGYEQYF. CDR3 nucleotide sequence: TGTGCCAGCATGTCGGGGCAGGCGGCTGGGTACGAGCAGTACTTC.

In this sample, this clonotype turned up a few times. The V call is TRBV20-1, the J call TRBJ2-7; tentatively, D is TRBD1 (5 bases). There are 13 residues in the CDR3. V lost 1 base, J lost 3 bases, and 10 bases lay in between. Germline assignment: CDR1 DFQATT and CDR2 SNEGSKA (reference sequence). The CDR3 sequence is CSARADRHYEQYF. The CDR3 DNA follows: TGCAGTGCTAGAGCTGACAGACACTACGAGCAGTACTTC.

The sample holds many counts of this clonotype. This chain joins TRBV12-3 or TRBV12-4 and TRBJ2-2; 7 bases match TRBD2. V trimming: 3 bases; J trimming: 0 bases; junction bases outside the gene matches: 10. The CDR3 has 18 residues. This chain's CDR3 is CASSFYGISGPNTGELFF. The CDR3 DNA sequence: TGTGCCAGCAGTTTTTATGGAATTAGCGGGCCGAACACCGGGGAGCTGTTTTTT.

Many counts were recorded for this clonotype. The J gene is TRBJ1-1, the V gene TRBV28; 7 positions agree with TRBD1. The J segment lost 9 bases and the V segment lost 6 bases, leaving 4 bases of the junction unmatched. The germline CDR1 and CDR2 sequences are MDHEN and SYDVKM. This CDR3 contains 11 residues. CDR3: CASRDREKAFF. DNA for the CDR3: TGTGCCAGCAGAGACAGGGAGAAAGCTTTCTTT.

This clonotype was recorded many times. The rearrangement links TRBV29-1 to TRBJ1-2; D is perhaps TRBD1 (5 bases). The CDR3 totals 14 residues. The germline CDR1 and CDR2 sequences are SQVTM and ANQGSEA. Trimming shortened V by 3 bases and J by 4 bases, and 15 bases separated the two germline ends. CDR3 DNA sequence: TGCAGCGTTGAGAGACAGCGTCCCTTCTATGGCTACACCTTC. This encodes CSVERQRPFYGYTF.

This clonotype was seen a single time. A much larger clone differs from this one at a single base, so this may be a read error. This chain uses TRBV19 with TRBJ2-1, with D tentatively TRBD1 (5 bases). The germline CDR1 and CDR2 sequences are LNHDA and SQIVND (reference sequence). The CDR3 loop spans 15 amino acids. Here the CDR3 DNA reads TGTACCAGTAGTATAATGGACACGCTCGGAATGGAACAGTTCTTC. Translation: CTSSIMDTLGMEQFF.

There are a few counts of this clonotype. V usage is TRBV7-3 and J usage is TRBJ2-1; no clear D. Germline CDR1 reads SGHTA; CDR2 reads FQGTGA. The CDR3 consists of 13 residues. The germline V and J ends were trimmed by 0 bases and 9 bases, with 9 bases remaining between them. The CDR3 coding sequence is TGTGCCAGCAGCTTAACGTCTAGGAGTGAGCAGTTCTTC. It yields the protein CASSLTSRSEQFF. The whole variable domain, filled in from reference TRBV7-3 and TRBJ2-1, reads GAGVSQTPSNKVTEKGKYVELRCDPISGHTALYWYRQSLGQGPEFLIYFQGTGAADDSGLPNDRFFAVRPEGSVSTLKIQRTERGDSAVYLCASSLTSRSEQFFGPGTRLTVL.

This clonotype was counted between two and nine times. J is TRBJ2-3 and V is TRBV11-2, with D possibly matching TRBD2 (5 bases). V lost 5 bases and J lost 5, with 14 bases in between. The CDR3 sequence is 14 residues long. Germline V CDR1 and CDR2: SGHAT, FQNNGV. For the CDR3, the DNA is TGTGCCAGCAGCCTGGAGCGGTGGCTAGATACGCAGTATTTT. It is translated as CASSLERWLDTQYF.